This passage covers 5 T cell receptor beta chains from one sample sequenced in a study of PD-1 blockade in mismatch repair-deficient tumors. The protocol was immunoSEQ multiplex PCR, while the TCRdb copy is restricted to in-frame clones and leaves out a portion. Among about 130,000 clones listed, about nine tenths were seen once. The starting material was peripheral blood, obtained approximately 73 weeks after starting pembrolizumab. The receptors come from an adult with mismatch repair-deficient cancer.

The chain carries TRBV19 and TRBJ2-7; the D gene is possibly TRBD1 (5 bases). CDR1 and CDR2 from the germline V gene are LNHDA and SQIVND (reference sequence). The CDR3 is 13 residues long. Trimming took off 1 base at V and 3 bases at J, with 7 bases between the two ends. CDR3 region: CASSIVQGYEQYF. CDR3 coding DNA: TGTGCCAGTAGTATAGTTCAGGGCTACGAGCAGTACTTC.

V and J are TRBV7-9 and TRBJ1-3, with D unclear. The CDR3 loop spans 16 amino acids. Trimming cost V 2 bases and J 0 bases, with 11 bases left between them. Germline CDR1 and CDR2: SEHNR and FQNEAQ (reference sequence). CDR3 region: CASSLLSVISGNTIYF. The CDR3 nucleotides are TGTGCCAGCAGCTTATTATCCGTGATCTCTGGAAACACCATATATTTT.

The chain joins TRBV29-1 to TRBJ2-3, with a tentative D call TRBD1 (6 bases). Germline values: CDR1 SQVTM, CDR2 ANQGSEA. Trimming took 5 bases from V and 0 from J, leaving 18 bases between them. The CDR3 is 16 amino acids. The CDR3 here is CSVTNRDRSSTDTQYF. The CDR3 coding sequence is TGCAGCGTTACAAATAGAGACAGGTCAAGCACAGATACGCAGTATTTT.

The CDR3: CASSSLPGQGAYEQYF. DNA for the CDR3: TGTGCCAGCAGCTCGCTCCCGGGACAGGGGGCCTACGAGCAGTACTTC. The V gene is TRBV7-9, the J gene TRBJ2-7, with 11 nucleotides matching TRBD1. Per the germline V gene, CDR1 is SEHNR and CDR2 is FQNEAQ (reference sequence). The ends lost 4 bases at V and 2 bases at J; junction bases unmatched: 7. CDR3 length: 16 residues.

This sequence joins TRBV5-1 and TRBJ1-3; TRBD1 aligns across 11 bases. Trimming cost V 5 bases and J 0 bases; bases outside gene matches: 4. The CDR3 totals 16 residues. Germline V gene data show CDR1 as SGHRS and CDR2 as YFSETQ. The CDR3 protein is CASRAGTGGSGNTIYF. The CDR3 DNA is TGCGCCAGCAGGGCCGGGACAGGGGGCTCTGGAAACACCATATATTTT.